The clone carrying this T cell receptor beta chain occurred many times. The antigen is undetermined. These data belong to a study of identical twins. CDR3 length: 14 residues. In germline, CDR1 is MGHRA, CDR2 YSYEKL. The germline V and J ends were trimmed by 0 bases and 3 bases, with 9 bases remaining between them. MiXCR was run by TCRdb on the 5' RACE reads, yielding one entry per CDR3 protein. This table holds around 960,000 distinct CDR3 sequences, 9% to 15% found once. The study's findings and limits: Conclusions were drawn cross-sectionally by statistical analysis, without following the same donors. Analyses of zero insertions could, in part, be confounded by invariant MAIT and iNKT cells. For out-of-frame beta sequences, excess twin sharing was weaker.

These data also featured in a second study, about yellow fever vaccine responses in identical twins.

This chain joins TRBV4-1 and TRBJ2-7; D is unclear. The receptor's source is a woman aged 18-30 years in good health. Sequencing was performed on PBMCs. In DNA, the CDR3 is TGCGCCAGCAGCCAAGATATGACGAACTACGAGCAGTACTTC. It is translated as CASSQDMTNYEQYF.